The 5 T cell receptor beta chains in this list originate from one sample, sequenced in a study of CD8 T cells in Susac syndrome. RNA, at about 0.45 to 1 ug, was reverse transcribed with random hexamers. TCRdb independently ran MiXCR on the immunoSEQ multiplex PCR reads; one entry per CDR3 protein. The data contain approximately 190,000 distinct CDR3 sequences, roughly 94% of them seen just once; the ten biggest clones take up about 0.15%. Material for sequencing was CD8+ T cells from PBMCs. The origin of the receptors is a human donor with Susac syndrome.

In its sample, this clonotype was seen once. This chain uses TRBV27 with TRBJ1-1; maybe TRBD1 (5 bases). CDR3 length equals 13 residues. CDR1 and CDR2 from the germline V gene are MNHEY and SMNVEV (reference sequence). V lost 9 bases, J lost 7 bases, and 18 bases lay in between. The DNA of the CDR3 is TGTGCCAGTGGGACTTCGAGGGGCGGTGAAGCTTTCTTT. Translated, it gives CASGTSRGGEAFF.

V is TRBV7-9 and J is TRBJ1-5; D is uncertain. Trimming removed 4 bases from V and 2 bases from J, with 15 bases in between. This CDR3 spans 16 amino acids. Germline CDR1 reads SEHNR; CDR2 reads FQNEAQ (reference sequence). CDR3 sequence (DNA): TGTGCCAGCAGCTCGACGATTTCGGGCGGCAATCAGCCCCAGCATTTT. Its protein is CASSSTISGGNQPQHF.

V gene TRBV5-6 combines with J gene TRBJ1-1; no reliable D call. Trimming pared 3 bases from V and 8 bases from J, leaving 11 bases between. The CDR3 extends over 12 amino acids. Germline lookup yields CDR1 SGHDT and CDR2 YYEEEE. The CDR3: CASSSISREAFF. In DNA, the CDR3 is TGTGCCAGCAGCTCCATCAGCAGAGAAGCTTTCTTT.

This chain joins TRBV9 and TRBJ2-1, with 10 bases lining up with TRBD1. V shed 4 bases and J 8 bases; nucleotides not matched to a gene: 12. Looked up from germline, CDR1 is SGDLS and CDR2 is YYNGEE. This CDR3 comprises 16 residues. As DNA, the CDR3 is TGTGCCAGCAGCCGAGCGGACAGGGGGTTTTTGGATGAGCAGTTCTTC. Amino acid sequence: CASSRADRGFLDEQFF.

The chain employs TRBV12-5 and TRBJ1-1, with a tentative D call TRBD1 (5 bases). CDR1 is LGHNT and CDR2 is FRNRAP in the germline V gene. CDR3 length equals 12 residues. V was trimmed by 9 bases and J by 2 bases, leaving 10 bases between them. The CDR3 sequence is CASQQDNTEAFF. Written as DNA, the CDR3 is TGTGCTAGCCAACAGGATAACACTGAAGCTTTCTTT.